The clone carrying this T cell receptor (beta chain) is a singleton in its sample. The antigen is unknown. Treatment noted: some 20 received Ad26.COV2.S at low or high dose, single or two shots; roughly 5 received placebo; per-sample allocation not given. On day 63 after the first injection, vaccine and placebo recipients gave samples. The entry originates in a study of Ad26.COV2.S vaccination and SARS-CoV-2 variants. Study conclusions and caveats: Recipients given vaccine exceeded placebo recipients in spike-specific TCR breadth.

V lost 5 bases, J lost 2 bases, and 13 bases lay in between. The CDR3 has 15 amino acids. CDR1 is LNHNV and CDR2 is YYDKDF in the germline V gene (reference sequence). The data were produced by immunoSEQ multiplex PCR, yet TCRdb's version contains in-frame clones alone and is incomplete. Of approximately 400,000 clones listed, 83% are singletons. V usage is TRBV15 and J usage is TRBJ1-3; D may be TRBD1 (5 bases). This TCR was sampled from a person between 18 and 65 years old who received the Ad26.COV2.S COVID-19 vaccine or a placebo. The specimen was peripheral blood, collected in a trial of Ad26.COV2.S vaccine versus placebo. CDR3: CATSREGSPGNTIYF. DNA for the CDR3: TGTGCCACCAGCCGGGAGGGGTCTCCTGGAAACACCATATATTTT.